Following are 5 T cell receptor beta chains from one sample sequenced in a study of shared clonotypes between healthy human individuals. Using immunoSEQ multiplex PCR, the repertoire was profiled, and TCRdb retains in-frame clones only, with some absent. Here the sample spans fewer than 1.4 million clones, approximately 80% being singletons. Sequenced: memory CD4+ T cells from PBMCs. Subset defined: CD45RA-negative fraction. These receptors were obtained from a man younger than 30 in good health. Some clones in this sample may be carry-over from other donors' samples.

This chain connects TRBV18 to TRBJ1-1, with D hard to call. The V and J ends lost 6 bases and 2 bases respectively, with 16 bases between them. The CDR3 runs 15 residues. Germline V lookup: CDR1 KGHSH, CDR2 LQKENI. Here the CDR3 reads CASSFSSTPNTEAFF. CDR3 DNA: TGTGCCAGCTCCTTCTCGTCCACTCCTAACACTGAAGCTTTCTTT. Together with reference TRBV18 and TRBJ1-1, the CDR3 gives the full variable domain: NAGVMQNPRHLVRRRGQEARLRCSPMKGHSHVYWYRQLPEEGLKFMVYLQKENIIDESGMPKERFSAEFPKEGPSILRIQQVVRGDSAAYFCASSFSSTPNTEAFFGQGTRLTVV.

V is TRBV6-6 and J is TRBJ2-5, with a weak D call TRBD2 (5 bases). The V gene lost 5 bases and the J gene lost 3 bases, with 16 bases spanning the gap. The germline V gene has CDR1 MNHNY and CDR2 SVGAGI (reference sequence). The CDR3 is 15 residues long. CDR3 coding DNA: TGTGCCAGCAGTCGGCGAGGGTACAGAGAAGAGACCCAGTACTTC. This sequence encodes CASSRRGYREETQYF.

The chain combines TRBV2 with TRBJ2-7; weak D call: TRBD1 (5 bases). This CDR3 is built from 15 residues. Trimming took 5 bases from V and 2 from J, leaving 16 bases between them. From germline, CDR1 is SNHLY and CDR2 FYNNEI. In nucleotides, the CDR3 is TGTGCCAGCAGTAGACAGTTGAGTGTTGCCTACGAGCAGTACTTC. Translated, it gives CASSRQLSVAYEQYF.

Concerning this clone itself: At the DNA level, this CDR3 is encoded by other sequences in the same sample as well. CDR3 DNA: TGCGCCAGCAGCTTGCGGGGGGACTATGGCTACACCTTC. Encoded protein: CASSLRGDYGYTF. This rearrangement joins TRBV5-1 to TRBJ1-2, with TRBD1 as a possible D gene (5 bases). V lost 1 base to trimming and J lost 3 bases, with 7 bases between them. Germline V gene sequence: CDR1 SGHRS, CDR2 YFSETQ. This CDR3 contains 13 residues.

The V gene is TRBV7-9, the J gene TRBJ2-1; 8 bases fit TRBD2. This CDR3 spans 15 amino acids. With V trimmed by 4 bases and J by 6 bases, 8 bases remained unmatched. Germline V gene sequence: CDR1 SEHNR, CDR2 FQNEAQ (reference sequence). The chain's CDR3 is CASSSADGRVNEQFF. DNA of the CDR3: TGTGCCAGCAGCTCGGCGGACGGGAGGGTCAATGAGCAGTTCTTC.